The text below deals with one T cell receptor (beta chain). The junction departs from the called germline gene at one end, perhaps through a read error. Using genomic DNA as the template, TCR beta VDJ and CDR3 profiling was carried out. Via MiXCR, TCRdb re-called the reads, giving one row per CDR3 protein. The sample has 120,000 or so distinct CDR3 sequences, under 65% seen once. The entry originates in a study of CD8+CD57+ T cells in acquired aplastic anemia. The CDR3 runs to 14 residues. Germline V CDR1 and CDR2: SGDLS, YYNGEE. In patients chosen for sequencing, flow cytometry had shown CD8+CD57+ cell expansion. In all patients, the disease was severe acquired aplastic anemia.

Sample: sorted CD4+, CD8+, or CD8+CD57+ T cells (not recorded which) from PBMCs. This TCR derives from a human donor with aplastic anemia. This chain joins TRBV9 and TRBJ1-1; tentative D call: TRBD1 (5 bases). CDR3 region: CASSVGVRALEAFF. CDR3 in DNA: TGTGCCAGCAGTGTAGGAGTCAGGGCCCTAGAAGCTTTCTTT.